A single sample gave rise to the 21 T cell receptor beta chains below, sequenced in a study of sequential checkpoint blockade in melanoma. Treatment denoted: randomized to nivolumab then ipilimumab (arm A) or the reverse (arm B). Assay: immunoSEQ multiplex PCR; the TCRdb copy retains only in-frame clones and omits some. The data show roughly 13,000 clones, 52% seen once. The sequences come from CD8+ T cells sorted from blood (inferred from file names), collected from a patient given nivolumab and ipilimumab in sequence. These receptors were obtained from a human donor with melanoma.

This chain joins TRBV2 and TRBJ2-7; the D is unclear. V lost 3 bases and J 2 bases, leaving 14 bases between the germline ends. The CDR3 runs 15 residues. From germline, CDR1 is SNHLY and CDR2 FYNNEI. CDR3 in amino acids: CASSDASLVAYEQYF. CDR3 nucleotide sequence: TGTGCCAGCAGTGACGCATCGCTGGTAGCCTACGAGCAGTACTTC.

This clone was recorded only once. The genes are TRBV7-8 and TRBJ1-2, with TRBD1 matching 7 bases. The CDR3 sequence is 15 residues long. Looked up from germline, CDR1 is SGHVS and CDR2 is FQNEAQ. V trimming: 4 bases; J trimming: 1 base; junction bases outside the gene matches: 6. The DNA for the CDR3 is TGTGCCAGCAGCTCCAGGACAGGCCTTAACTATGGCTACACCTTC. This sequence encodes CASSSRTGLNYGYTF.

The V call is TRBV19, the J call TRBJ1-5, with D maybe TRBD1 (6 bases). Germline V gives CDR1 LNHDA, CDR2 SQIVND (reference sequence). The CDR3 runs 13 residues. Trimming shortened V by 4 bases and J by 2 bases, and 6 bases separated the two germline ends. CDR3 loop: CASSRQGNQPQHF. In DNA form, the CDR3 reads TGTGCCAGTAGTAGACAGGGCAATCAGCCCCAGCATTTT.

Concerning this clone itself: The same CDR3 also results from other DNA sequences found in this sample. The chain carries TRBV27 and TRBJ1-1; D call uncertain. V lost 4 bases, J lost 6 bases, and 12 bases lay in between. This CDR3 is built from 13 residues. Germline CDR1 reads MNHEY; CDR2 reads SMNVEV (reference sequence). The CDR3: CASSSTAAAEAFF. The CDR3 coding sequence is TGTGCCAGCAGTTCCACAGCGGCGGCTGAAGCTTTCTTT.

This rearrangement joins TRBV9 to TRBJ2-7; 13 nucleotides line up with TRBD2. The J segment lost 7 bases and the V segment lost 3 bases, leaving 10 bases of the junction unmatched. The germline V gene has CDR1 SGDLS and CDR2 YYNGEE. CDR3 length: 16 residues. Here the CDR3 reads CASSARTSGGLGEQYF. The CDR3 region has the DNA TGTGCCAGCAGCGCCCGGACTAGCGGGGGCCTCGGGGAGCAGTACTTC.

The chain carries TRBV15 and TRBJ2-7; D is unresolved. V was shortened by 0 bases and J by 9 bases, with 9 bases between the two germline ends. Germline V CDR1 and CDR2: LNHNV, YYDKDF (reference sequence). This CDR3 is 12 amino acids long. The CDR3 DNA sequence: TGTGCCACCAGCAGAGATCTTTCCGGGCAGTACTTC. Amino acid sequence: CATSRDLSGQYF.

In regard to this clone: An end of the junction differs from the germline gene, which may be a read error. V and J are TRBV9 and TRBJ2-7; TRBD2 aligns across 9 bases. This CDR3 has 15 amino acids. Germline loops: CDR1 SGDLS, CDR2 YYNGEE. This chain's CDR3 is CASSVAGTSSNEQYF. The CDR3 DNA reads TGTGCCAGCAGCGTAGCGGGGACTAGCTCCAACGAGCAGTACTTC.

The sample holds a few counts of this clone. CDR3: CASSEAEAYEQYF. CDR3 in DNA: TGTGCCAGCAGTGAAGCGGAGGCCTACGAGCAGTACTTC. The chain employs TRBV2 and TRBJ2-7; possibly TRBD2 for D (5 bases). Trimming shortened V by 0 bases and J by 2 bases, and 5 bases separated the two germline ends. Per germline, CDR1 SNHLY and CDR2 FYNNEI. The CDR3 length is 13 residues.

The V and J genes are TRBV28 and TRBJ2-3, with 9 bases matching TRBD2. Germline assignment: CDR1 MDHEN and CDR2 SYDVKM. The CDR3 runs to 16 residues. Trimming cost V 3 bases and J 5 bases; bases outside gene matches: 9. CDR3 loop: CASSFGRGGLGDTQYF. In DNA form, the CDR3 reads TGTGCCAGCAGTTTTGGGCGGGGGGGCCTGGGAGATACGCAGTATTTT.

The chain uses TRBV27 and TRBJ1-1; possible D gene TRBD1, 5 bases. The CDR3 sequence is 14 residues long. Trimming cost V 2 bases and J 10 bases, with 17 bases left between them. Germline V CDR1 and CDR2: MNHEY, SMNVEV (reference sequence). The CDR3: CASSLTGRYEAAFF. The CDR3 DNA follows: TGTGCCAGCAGTTTAACAGGTAGATACGAGGCAGCTTTCTTT.

The chain carries TRBV29-1 and TRBJ1-2, with D possibly being TRBD1 (5 bases). CDR1 and CDR2 from the germline V gene are SQVTM and ANQGSEA. This CDR3 comprises 12 residues. Trimming took off 4 bases at V and 8 bases at J, with 14 bases between the two ends. CDR3 sequence reads: CSVVGGGDGYTF. The CDR3 region has the DNA TGCAGCGTTGTCGGGGGTGGGGACGGCTACACCTTC.

The J gene is TRBJ2-7, the V gene TRBV28; D gene uncertain. The CDR3 loop spans 13 amino acids. V lost 3 bases, J lost 7 bases, and 13 bases lay in between. Germline V gene lookup returns CDR1 MDHEN and CDR2 SYDVKM. The CDR3 protein is CASSFVSPREQYF. CDR3 DNA: TGTGCCAGCAGTTTTGTGTCTCCTCGGGAGCAGTACTTC.

This clone was detected once. The genes are TRBV5-6 and TRBJ2-5, with D possibly TRBD2 on 5 matching bases. Germline CDR1 SGHDT, CDR2 YYEEEE. V dropped 2 bases and J dropped 1 base, with 15 bases sitting between them. This CDR3 contains 16 residues. CDR3: CASSFEGFGFQETQYF. CDR3 DNA: TGTGCCAGCAGCTTTGAGGGTTTCGGGTTCCAAGAGACCCAGTACTTC.

The rearrangement links TRBV18 to TRBJ2-3, with D tentatively TRBD2 (5 bases). Germline V gene data show CDR1 as KGHSH and CDR2 as LQKENI. This CDR3 is 16 amino acids long. Deletions cut 1 base from V and 5 bases from J, with 16 bases between. The CDR3 here is CASSPQGGPAKDTQYF. The CDR3 nucleotides are TGTGCCAGCTCACCACAGGGCGGGCCTGCGAAAGATACGCAGTATTTT.

The chain recombines TRBV4-3 with TRBJ2-7; D perhaps matches TRBD2 (5 bases). V was clipped by 0 bases and J by 6 bases, with 15 bases between them. CDR1 and CDR2 (germline): LGHNA, YSLEER. The CDR3 totals 15 residues. The CDR3 DNA is TGCGCCAGCAGCCAAGAATCGACTACCTCGGCCGAGCAGTACTTC. This encodes CASSQESTTSAEQYF.

The chain recombines TRBV4-1 with TRBJ1-3; TRBD1 is a possible D gene (5 bases). CDR3 length: 15 amino acids. Trimming cost V 3 bases and J 0 bases, with 9 bases left between them. Germline V gene data show CDR1 as MGHRA and CDR2 as YSYEKL. CDR3 in amino acids: CASSQTAISGNTIYF. The CDR3 DNA reads as TGCGCCAGCAGCCAGACAGCTATCTCTGGAAACACCATATATTTT.

The rearrangement uses TRBV5-6 and TRBJ2-3, with a weak D call TRBD2 (6 bases). V was clipped by 0 bases and J by 4 bases, with 18 bases between them. The CDR3 runs 17 residues. Germline V CDR1 and CDR2: SGHDT, YYEEEE. CDR3 sequence: CASSLGGGYLSADTQYF. For the CDR3, the DNA is TGTGCCAGCAGCTTGGGTGGAGGGTATTTATCAGCAGATACGCAGTATTTT.

The V call is TRBV28, the J call TRBJ1-5, with D uncertain. The V and J ends lost 2 bases and 5 bases respectively, with 10 bases between them. Germline loops: CDR1 MDHEN, CDR2 SYDVKM. CDR3 length equals 14 residues. The CDR3 sequence is CASSLTQRYQPQHF. Written as DNA, the CDR3 is TGTGCCAGCAGTTTAACCCAGCGATATCAGCCCCAGCATTTT.

The rearrangement links TRBV27 to TRBJ2-6; D ambiguous. The CDR3 runs to 16 residues. Germline lookup yields CDR1 MNHEY and CDR2 SMNVEV (reference sequence). With 5 bases removed from V and 2 bases from J, the gap between germline ends came to 13 bases. The CDR3: CASSNRGPAGANVLTF. Written as DNA, the CDR3 is TGTGCCAGCAGTAACCGTGGGCCGGCTGGGGCCAACGTCCTGACTTTC. The full variable domain, with the rest looked up from reference TRBV27 and TRBJ2-6, is EAQVTQNPRYLITVTGKKLTVTCSQNMNHEYMSWYRQDPGLGLRQIYYSMNVEVTDKGDVPEGYKVSRKEKRNFPLILESPSPNQTSLYFCASSNRGPAGANVLTFGAGSRLTVL.

This sequence joins TRBV30 and TRBJ2-1; the D is unclear. Germline values: CDR1 GTSNPN, CDR2 SVGIG (reference sequence). The CDR3 covers 12 residues. V gave up 2 bases and J gave up 4 bases, with 6 bases separating them. DNA for the CDR3: TGTGCCTGGAGTACGCGGTACAATGAGCAGTTCTTC. This encodes CAWSTRYNEQFF.

As DNA, the CDR3 is TGTGCCAGCAGTGCGGGGAACTACGAGCAGTACTTC. Translated, it gives CASSAGNYEQYF. V and J are TRBV2 and TRBJ2-7, with D possibly being TRBD2 (5 bases). This CDR3 has 12 residues. Germline loops: CDR1 SNHLY, CDR2 FYNNEI. Trimming removed 4 bases from V and 3 bases from J, with 7 bases in between.